Listed here are 21 T cell receptor beta chains from one sample, sequenced in a study of technical replicates of blood from a handful of donors. Libraries were prepared by immunoSEQ multiplex PCR; TCRdb keeps only in-frame clonotypes and omits some of them. This sample carries about 93,000 clones, roughly 96% of them seen once, and the ten largest clones take 0.2% to 0.3%. Sequencing was carried out using T cells isolated from PBMCs. These receptors originate from a human donor in good health.

The chain has TRBV6-1 and TRBJ2-4; 8 nucleotides line up with TRBD1. CDR1 is MNHNS, CDR2 SASEGT, per germline. CDR3 length equals 15 residues. V dropped 10 bases and J dropped 0; count of bases not matched to a gene: 8. The chain's CDR3 is CATRDRGLAKNIQYF. The CDR3 bases are TGTGCCACTAGAGACAGGGGACTAGCCAAAAACATTCAGTACTTC.

CDR3 in amino acids: CASSPALGQNYNEQFF. In DNA form, the CDR3 reads TGCGCCAGCAGTCCCGCGTTGGGGCAGAACTACAATGAGCAGTTCTTC. This chain uses TRBV5-1 with TRBJ2-1; perhaps TRBD1 as D (5 bases). Trimming removed 5 bases from V and 3 bases from J, with 18 bases in between. The CDR3 consists of 16 residues. Germline loops: CDR1 SGHRS, CDR2 YFSETQ.

The J gene is TRBJ2-7, the V gene TRBV27, with 7 bases identical to TRBD1. This CDR3 has 20 amino acids. V was clipped by 4 bases and J by 6 bases; unmatched bases: 27. The germline gives CDR1 MNHEY, CDR2 SMNVEV (reference sequence). The CDR3 reads CASSSLESFTGAPFRVEQYF. The DNA for the CDR3 is TGTGCCAGCAGTTCTCTCGAAAGCTTCACAGGGGCGCCCTTTAGGGTCGAGCAGTACTTC.

This chain connects TRBV5-1 to TRBJ1-1; no reliable D call. Germline V gene lookup returns CDR1 SGHRS and CDR2 YFSETQ. The CDR3 contains 15 residues. Trimming pared 0 bases from V and 3 bases from J, leaving 12 bases between. Here the CDR3 DNA reads TGCGCCAGCAGCTTGGGCAAGGGAGAGGACACTGAAGCTTTCTTT. Its protein product is CASSLGKGEDTEAFF.

In this sample, this clone turned up once. This chain's CDR3 is CATSRDMTHYGYTF. The CDR3 DNA is TGTGCCACCAGCAGAGATATGACTCACTATGGCTACACCTTC. The chain uses TRBV15 and TRBJ1-2; D remains unclear. Trimming stripped 0 bases from V and 3 bases from J, with 8 bases between. Germline CDR1 and CDR2: LNHNV and YYDKDF (reference sequence). The CDR3 consists of 14 residues.

A single count supports this clone. This sequence joins TRBV5-1 and TRBJ2-1; tentative D call: TRBD2 (6 bases). Germline-derived CDR1 and CDR2 are SGHRS and YFSETQ. The CDR3 contains 14 residues. V shed 1 base and J shed 5 bases, with 10 bases lying between them. CDR3 bases: TGCGCCAGCAGCTTGCTGACTAGAGACAATGAGCAGTTCTTC. This codes for CASSLLTRDNEQFF.

The chain uses TRBV5-4 and TRBJ2-7; tentative D call: TRBD2 (5 bases). Germline CDR1 SGHNT, CDR2 YYREEE (reference sequence). The V gene lost 4 bases and the J gene lost 0 bases, with 14 bases spanning the gap. The CDR3 is 15 residues long. CDR3 loop: CASSPRTSSSYEQYF. The CDR3 DNA reads TGTGCCAGCAGCCCGCGGACTTCTAGCTCCTACGAGCAGTACTTC.

This chain links TRBV27 with TRBJ1-1, with unresolved D. The CDR3 sequence is 13 residues long. Germline assignment: CDR1 MNHEY and CDR2 SMNVEV (reference sequence). The germline V and J ends were trimmed by 5 bases and 8 bases, with 15 bases remaining between them. The CDR3 protein is CASSPLSGREAFF. CDR3 nucleotides: TGTGCCAGCAGTCCTCTTTCCGGGAGAGAAGCTTTCTTT.

J is TRBJ1-5 and V is TRBV6-1, with D perhaps matching TRBD1 (5 bases). The CDR3 runs to 15 residues. The V gene's germline CDR1 is MNHNS and CDR2 SASEGT. V lost 4 bases to trimming and J lost 6 bases, with 16 bases between them. The CDR3 bases are TGTGCCAGCAGTGGGGGAGGGCCAAGGGGTCAGCCCCAGCATTTT. It is translated as CASSGGGPRGQPQHF.

CDR3: CASSPGGVETQYF. CDR3 DNA: TGCGCCAGCAGCCCGGGGGGCGTAGAGACCCAGTACTTC. The chain recombines TRBV5-1 with TRBJ2-5, with D tentatively TRBD2 (7 bases). The CDR3 totals 13 residues. V dropped 4 bases and J dropped 4 bases, with 11 bases sitting between them. CDR1 and CDR2 (germline): SGHRS, YFSETQ.

CDR3 residues: CASSIRDQGRLRGYTF. The DNA of the CDR3 is TGTGCCAGTAGTATAAGGGACCAAGGGAGGCTTCGGGGCTACACCTTC. The genes are TRBV19 and TRBJ1-2, with D perhaps TRBD1 (5 bases). CDR3 size: 16 residues. Germline V gene sequence: CDR1 LNHDA, CDR2 SQIVND (reference sequence). The V gene lost 2 bases and the J gene lost 8 bases, with 21 bases spanning the gap. The entire variable domain, with the rest obtained from reference TRBV19 and TRBJ1-2, is as follows: DGGITQSPKYLFRKEGQNVTLSCEQNLNHDAMYWYRQDPGQGLRLIYYSQIVNDFQKGDIAEGYSVSREKKESFPLTVTSAQKNPTAFYLCASSIRDQGRLRGYTFGSGTRLTVV.

The V call is TRBV5-5, the J call TRBJ2-5, with 9 bases that match TRBD1. Germline CDR1 SGHKS, CDR2 YYEKEE (reference sequence). The CDR3 spans 20 residues. V trimming: 4 bases; J trimming: 1 base; junction bases outside the gene matches: 20. The DNA for the CDR3 is TGTGCCAGCAGCCTCCGGGACAGGGAGGGGATTTACATGGTCCAAGAGACCCAGTACTTC. As protein: CASSLRDREGIYMVQETQYF.

The chain's CDR3 is CASSLIGGRDGYTF. The CDR3 DNA reads TGTGCCAGCAGCTTAATCGGGGGACGGGATGGCTACACCTTC. The V and J genes are TRBV11-2 and TRBJ1-2, with D maybe TRBD1 (5 bases). Germline V gene sequence: CDR1 SGHAT, CDR2 FQNNGV. Trimming took 2 bases from V and 6 from J, leaving 13 bases between them. This CDR3 comprises 14 residues.

The V and J genes are TRBV11-2 and TRBJ1-1, with D uncertain. From germline, CDR1 is SGHAT and CDR2 FQNNGV. Trimming removed 2 bases at V and 0 bases at J, with 7 bases between. CDR3 length: 14 amino acids. The CDR3 nucleotides are TGTGCCAGCAGCTTATCAGGTATGAACACTGAAGCTTTCTTT. Translation: CASSLSGMNTEAFF.

This clone is a singleton in its sample. V usage is TRBV6-5 and J usage is TRBJ1-1, with D tentatively TRBD1 (6 bases). Germline assignment: CDR1 MNHEY and CDR2 SVGAGI. The CDR3 is 13 residues long. V gave up 6 bases and J gave up 4 bases, with 12 bases separating them. The CDR3 region is CASSPDRTTEAFF. The CDR3 bases are TGTGCCAGCAGCCCCGACAGGACCACTGAAGCTTTCTTT.

The chain combines TRBV10-3 with TRBJ2-2; 9 nucleotides align to TRBD1. CDR1 is ENHRY, CDR2 SYGVKD, per germline. The CDR3 extends over 17 amino acids. The V and J ends lost 4 bases and 3 bases, in that order; junction bases with no gene match: 9. CDR3 amino acids: CAISVPTGGADTGELFF. CDR3 DNA: TGTGCCATCAGTGTCCCCACAGGGGGCGCGGACACCGGGGAGCTGTTTTTT.

This sequence joins TRBV4-1 and TRBJ1-5, with D possibly TRBD1 on 6 matching bases. Germline assignment: CDR1 MGHRA and CDR2 YSYEKL. V lost 1 base to trimming and J lost 7 bases, with 11 bases between them. This CDR3 has 14 residues. The CDR3, as DNA: TGCGCCAGCAGCCAAGTACAGGGCGGACAGCCCCAGCATTTT. As protein: CASSQVQGGQPQHF.

The chain combines TRBV10-3 with TRBJ2-3; the match to TRBD2 covers 8 bases. Germline trimming cut 7 bases from V and 3 bases from J; bases unmatched to any gene: 6. In germline, CDR1 is ENHRY, CDR2 SYGVKD. This CDR3 comprises 14 residues. The DNA for the CDR3 is TGTGCCATCAACAGCGGGAGAGCAACAGATACGCAGTATTTT. This translates into CAINSGRATDTQYF.

The chain is built from TRBV21-1 and TRBJ2-7; the DNA was not used to check the table's D call, TRBD1. TRBV21-1 is a pseudogene. The CDR3 has 15 residues. CDR3 region: CASGRLGQDLYEQYF. Here the CDR3 DNA reads TGTGCCAGCGGCCGTTTGGGACAGGATCTCTACGAGCAGTACTTC.

This CDR3 reads CASTRRDRYNEQFF. The CDR3 nucleotides are TGTGCCAGCACCCGGCGGGACAGGTACAATGAGCAGTTCTTC. V is TRBV25-1 and J is TRBJ2-1; 8 bases match TRBD1. The CDR3 length is 14 residues. CDR1 is MGHDK, CDR2 SYGVNS, per germline. The trim removed 7 bases at V and 4 bases at J, leaving 6 bases unmatched.

The chain couples TRBV5-1 to TRBJ1-6; 8 bases are a match to TRBD1. The germline V gene has CDR1 SGHRS and CDR2 YFSETQ. The CDR3 totals 14 residues. V dropped 7 bases and J dropped 5; count of bases not matched to a gene: 5. In DNA form, the CDR3 reads TGCGCCAGCGCGTTGGGACAGGATAATTCACCCCTCCACTTT. Translated, it gives CASALGQDNSPLHF.